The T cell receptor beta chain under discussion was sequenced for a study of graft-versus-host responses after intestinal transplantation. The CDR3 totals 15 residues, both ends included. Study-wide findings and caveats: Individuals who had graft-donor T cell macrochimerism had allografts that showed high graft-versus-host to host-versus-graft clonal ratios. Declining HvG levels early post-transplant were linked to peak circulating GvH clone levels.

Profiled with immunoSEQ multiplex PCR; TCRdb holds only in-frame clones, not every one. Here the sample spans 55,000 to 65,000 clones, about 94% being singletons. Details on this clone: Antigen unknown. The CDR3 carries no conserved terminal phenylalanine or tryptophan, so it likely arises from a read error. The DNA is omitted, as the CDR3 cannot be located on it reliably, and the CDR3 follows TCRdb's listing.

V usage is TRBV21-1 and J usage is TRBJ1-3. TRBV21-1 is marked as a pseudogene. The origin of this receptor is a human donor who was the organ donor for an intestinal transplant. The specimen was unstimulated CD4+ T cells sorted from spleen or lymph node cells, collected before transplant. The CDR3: CASSKGEGSGNTIYS.